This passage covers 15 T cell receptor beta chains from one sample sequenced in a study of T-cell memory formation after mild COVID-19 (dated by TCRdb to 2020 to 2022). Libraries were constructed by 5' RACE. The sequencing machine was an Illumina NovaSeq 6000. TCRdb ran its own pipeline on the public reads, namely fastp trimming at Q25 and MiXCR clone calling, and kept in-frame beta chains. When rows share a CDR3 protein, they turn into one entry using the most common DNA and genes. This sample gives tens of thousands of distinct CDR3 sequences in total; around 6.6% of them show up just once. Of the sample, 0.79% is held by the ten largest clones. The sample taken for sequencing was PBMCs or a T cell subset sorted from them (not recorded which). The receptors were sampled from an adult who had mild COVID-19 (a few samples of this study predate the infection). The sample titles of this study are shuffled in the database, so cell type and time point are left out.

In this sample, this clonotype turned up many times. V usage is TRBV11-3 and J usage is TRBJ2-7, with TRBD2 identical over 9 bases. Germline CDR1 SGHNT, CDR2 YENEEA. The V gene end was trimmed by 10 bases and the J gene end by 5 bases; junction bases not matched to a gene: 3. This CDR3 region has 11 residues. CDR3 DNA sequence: TGTGCCATCCAGCGGGAGGACGAGCAGTACTTC. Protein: CAIQREDEQYF.

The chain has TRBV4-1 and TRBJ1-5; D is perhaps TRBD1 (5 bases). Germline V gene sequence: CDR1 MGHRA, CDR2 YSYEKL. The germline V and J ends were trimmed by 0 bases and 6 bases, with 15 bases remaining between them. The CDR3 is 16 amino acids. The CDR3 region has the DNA TGCGCCAGCAGCCAAGAGGGTGAGGCAGGGAGTCAGCCCCAGCATTTT. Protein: CASSQEGEAGSQPQHF.

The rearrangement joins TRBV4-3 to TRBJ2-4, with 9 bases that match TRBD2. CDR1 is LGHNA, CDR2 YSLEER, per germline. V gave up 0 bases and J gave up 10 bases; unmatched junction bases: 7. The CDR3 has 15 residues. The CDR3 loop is CASSQEMAGGPIQYF. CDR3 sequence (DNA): TGCGCCAGCAGCCAAGAGATGGCGGGGGGGCCTATTCAGTACTTC.

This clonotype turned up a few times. The CDR3 loop is CASSFGTGADTQYF. The DNA for the CDR3 is TGTGCCAGCAGCTTTGGGACAGGGGCAGATACGCAGTATTTT. The chain links TRBV7-7 to TRBJ2-3; 10 bases align to TRBD1. This CDR3 region has 14 residues. Losses at the gene ends were 3 bases for V and 4 bases for J; bases not matched to a gene: 1. Germline CDR1 is SSHAT and CDR2 is FNYEAQ (reference sequence).

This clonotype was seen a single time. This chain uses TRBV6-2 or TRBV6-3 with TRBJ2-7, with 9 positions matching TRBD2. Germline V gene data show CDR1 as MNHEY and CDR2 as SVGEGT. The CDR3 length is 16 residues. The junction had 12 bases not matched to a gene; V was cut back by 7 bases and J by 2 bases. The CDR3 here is CASIKVGTSLTYEQYF. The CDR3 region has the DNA TGTGCCAGCATAAAAGTCGGGACTAGCCTTACCTACGAGCAGTACTTC.

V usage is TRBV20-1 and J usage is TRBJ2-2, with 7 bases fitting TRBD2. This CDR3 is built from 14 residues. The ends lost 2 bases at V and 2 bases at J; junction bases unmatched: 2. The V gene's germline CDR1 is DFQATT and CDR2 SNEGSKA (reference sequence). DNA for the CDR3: TGCAGTGCTAGAAGCGGGGCCAACACCGGGGAGCTGTTTTTT. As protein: CSARSGANTGELFF.

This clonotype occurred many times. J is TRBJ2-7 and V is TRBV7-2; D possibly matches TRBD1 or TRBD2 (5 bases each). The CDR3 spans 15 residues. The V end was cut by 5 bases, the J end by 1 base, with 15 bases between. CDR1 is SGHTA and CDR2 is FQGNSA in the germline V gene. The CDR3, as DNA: TGTGCCAGCAGCCCGTCCCCGGGACGGTCCTACGAGCAGTACTTC. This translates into CASSPSPGRSYEQYF.

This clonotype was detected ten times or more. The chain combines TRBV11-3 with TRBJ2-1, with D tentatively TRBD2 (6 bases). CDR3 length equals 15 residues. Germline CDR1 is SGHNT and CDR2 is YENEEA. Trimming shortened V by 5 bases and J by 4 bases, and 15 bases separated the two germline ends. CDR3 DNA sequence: TGTGCCAGCAGCCTGTCCCGCGGGATGTACAATGAGCAGTTCTTC. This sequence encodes CASSLSRGMYNEQFF.

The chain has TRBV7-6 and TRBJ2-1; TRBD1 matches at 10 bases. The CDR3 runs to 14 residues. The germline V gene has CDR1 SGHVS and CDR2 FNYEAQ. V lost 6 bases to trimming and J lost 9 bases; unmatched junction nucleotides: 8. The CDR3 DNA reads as TGTGCCAGCAGAACCGGGACAGGGGAGGGTGAGCAGTTCTTC. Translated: CASRTGTGEGEQFF.

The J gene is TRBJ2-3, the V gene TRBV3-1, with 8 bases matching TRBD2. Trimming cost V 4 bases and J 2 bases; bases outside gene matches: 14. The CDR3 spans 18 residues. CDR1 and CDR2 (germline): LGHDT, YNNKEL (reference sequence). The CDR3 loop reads CASSRKPPGLGITDTQYF. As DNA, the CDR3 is TGTGCCAGCAGCCGTAAGCCCCCGGGACTAGGAATCACAGATACGCAGTATTTT.

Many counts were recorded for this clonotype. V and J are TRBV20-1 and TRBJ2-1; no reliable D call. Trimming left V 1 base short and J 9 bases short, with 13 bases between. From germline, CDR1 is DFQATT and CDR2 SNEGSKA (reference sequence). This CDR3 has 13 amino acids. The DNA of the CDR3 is TGCAGTGCTAGAGGCCCCCGAGCCGGTGAGCAGTTCTTC. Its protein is CSARGPRAGEQFF.

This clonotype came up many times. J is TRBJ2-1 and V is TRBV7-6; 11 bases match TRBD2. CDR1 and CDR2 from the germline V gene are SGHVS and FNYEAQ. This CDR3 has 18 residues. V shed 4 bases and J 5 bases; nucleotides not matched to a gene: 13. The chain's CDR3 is CASSSPTASGGLHNEQFF. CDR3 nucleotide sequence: TGTGCCAGCAGCTCCCCTACGGCTAGCGGGGGGTTACACAATGAGCAGTTCTTC.

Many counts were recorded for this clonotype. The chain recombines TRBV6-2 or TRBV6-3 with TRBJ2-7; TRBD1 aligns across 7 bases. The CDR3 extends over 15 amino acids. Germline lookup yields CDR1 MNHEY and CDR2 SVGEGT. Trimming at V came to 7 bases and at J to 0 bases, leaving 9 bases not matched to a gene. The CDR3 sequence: CASNDRDRYSYEQYF. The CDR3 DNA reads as TGTGCCAGCAATGACCGGGACAGATACTCCTACGAGCAGTACTTC.

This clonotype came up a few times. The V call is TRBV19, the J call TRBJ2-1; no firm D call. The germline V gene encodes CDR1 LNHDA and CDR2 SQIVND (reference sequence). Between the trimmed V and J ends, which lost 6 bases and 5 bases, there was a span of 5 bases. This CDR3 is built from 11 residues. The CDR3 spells CASSLNNEQFF. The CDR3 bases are TGTGCCAGTAGCCTAAACAATGAGCAGTTCTTC.

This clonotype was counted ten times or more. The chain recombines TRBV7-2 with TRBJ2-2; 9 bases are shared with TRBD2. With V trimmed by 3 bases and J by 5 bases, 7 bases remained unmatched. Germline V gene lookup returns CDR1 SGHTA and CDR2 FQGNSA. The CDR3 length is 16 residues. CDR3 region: CASSFSSGSITGELFF. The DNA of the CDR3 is TGTGCCAGCAGCTTTAGTAGCGGGAGTATAACCGGGGAGCTGTTTTTT.